Shown below are 12 T cell receptor beta chains from a single sample sequenced in a study of cytomegalovirus exposure and HLA in healthy donors. Use of 60 Vbeta and 13 Jbeta primers characterized the PCR. The protocol was immunoSEQ multiplex PCR, while the TCRdb copy is restricted to in-frame clones and leaves out a portion. The data contain 120,000 to 150,000 clones, around 66% of them singletons. The specimen sequenced was PBMCs. These receptors were obtained from a woman under 40 in good health and CMV-seropositive.

The chain joins TRBV5-8 to TRBJ1-4; TRBD1 matches 7 bases. The CDR3 runs 15 residues. Germline-derived CDR1 and CDR2 are SGHTS and YDEGEE. V lost 4 bases, J lost 3 bases, and 6 bases stayed unmatched. The CDR3 DNA follows: TGTGCCAGCAGCGTTGGTGGGACAGCTAATGAAAAACTGTTTTTT. As protein: CASSVGGTANEKLFF.

The V gene is TRBV10-2, the J gene TRBJ1-2; 7 bases agree with TRBD1. Germline loops: CDR1 WSHSY, CDR2 SAAADI. V lost 3 bases, J lost 4 bases, and 8 bases stayed unmatched. This CDR3 is 15 amino acids long. The CDR3 here is CASSDYRGISYGYTF. The CDR3 bases are TGCGCCAGCAGTGATTACAGGGGCATTAGCTATGGCTACACCTTC.

J is TRBJ2-4 and V is TRBV29-1; D unclear. This CDR3 has 14 residues. CDR1 SQVTM and CDR2 ANQGSEA come from the germline V gene. Trimming shortened V by 4 bases and J by 0 bases, and 10 bases separated the two germline ends. CDR3 sequence: CSVGESLAKNIQYF. The CDR3 bases are TGCAGCGTTGGAGAAAGCTTAGCCAAAAACATTCAGTACTTC.

The CDR3 spells CASSLPRTSDNEQFF. CDR3 coding DNA: TGCGCCAGCAGCTTACCGCGGACTAGCGACAATGAGCAGTTCTTC. The chain is built from TRBV5-1 and TRBJ2-1; TRBD2 aligns across 9 bases. This CDR3 has 15 amino acids. The V segment lost 2 bases and the J segment 5 bases; nucleotides outside the gene matches: 5. Germline CDR1 SGHRS, CDR2 YFSETQ.

The chain links TRBV7-9 to TRBJ1-2; 7 nucleotides agree with TRBD1. After removal of 3 bases from V and 6 bases from J, the junction contained 7 bases not matched to a gene. The CDR3 sequence is 14 residues long. Germline V gives CDR1 SEHNR, CDR2 FQNEAQ (reference sequence). The CDR3 nucleotides read TGTGCCAGCAGCTTCGTTGCAGGGGGTCATGGCTACACCTTC. It encodes CASSFVAGGHGYTF.

The rearrangement links TRBV30 to TRBJ2-5; D is unresolved. The J call may be incorrect, as the DNA end agrees better with TRBJ2-7. CDR1 and CDR2 from the germline V gene are GTSNPN and SVGIG (reference sequence). The CDR3 runs to 12 residues. CDR3 bases: TGTGCCGGGAACCTTGGGCCCTACGAGCAGTACTTC. Translation: CAGNLGPYEQYF.

V and J are TRBV10-1 and TRBJ2-3, with no clear D. The CDR3 has 16 residues. Germline V CDR1 and CDR2: WNHNN, SYGVQD (reference sequence). V was trimmed by 0 bases and J by 2 bases, leaving 12 bases between them. CDR3 amino acids: CASSESIAGTTDTQYF. In nucleotides, the CDR3 is TGCGCCAGCAGTGAGTCTATCGCCGGTACCACAGATACGCAGTATTTT.

The genes are TRBV29-1 and TRBJ1-2, with unresolved D. Germline CDR1 reads SQVTM; CDR2 reads ANQGSEA. V was cut by 7 bases and J by 4 bases, with 10 bases left in between. CDR3 length equals 11 residues. This chain's CDR3 is CSAEEAYGYTF. For the CDR3, the DNA is TGCAGCGCGGAGGAGGCCTATGGCTACACCTTC.

A few counts support this clone. DNA of the CDR3: TGTGCCAGCAGTTATCAGCCCCGACAGGATGAAAAACTGTTTTTT. Translating it yields CASSYQPRQDEKLFF. The gene calls are TRBV6-6 and TRBJ1-4; D might be TRBD1 (6 bases). The CDR3 length is 15 residues. Germline values: CDR1 MNHNY, CDR2 SVGAGI (reference sequence). V was cut by 3 bases and J by 6 bases, with 14 bases left in between.

This clone was picked up a small number of times. The rearrangement links TRBV6-5 to TRBJ1-1; D is ambiguous. Germline-derived CDR1 and CDR2 are MNHEY and SVGAGI. The CDR3 sequence is 15 residues long. V lost 0 bases and J lost 4, with 12 bases in between. CDR3 loop: CASSYSPASGTEAFF. Written as DNA, the CDR3 is TGTGCCAGCAGTTACTCCCCTGCGAGCGGCACTGAAGCTTTCTTT.

The V gene is TRBV28, the J gene TRBJ2-1, with 7 bases aligning to TRBD1. Losses at the gene ends were 6 bases for V and 2 bases for J; bases not matched to a gene: 13. The CDR3 runs 17 residues. Looked up from germline, CDR1 is MDHEN and CDR2 is SYDVKM. CDR3 sequence: CASRTSKGGATYNEQFF. The DNA for the CDR3 is TGTGCCAGCAGGACTTCCAAAGGGGGCGCGACCTACAATGAGCAGTTCTTC.

V and J are TRBV7-6 and TRBJ2-3; D unclear. There are 13 residues in the CDR3. Germline V gene sequence: CDR1 SGHVS, CDR2 FNYEAQ. With 2 bases removed from V and 4 bases from J, the gap between germline ends came to 7 bases. The CDR3 spells CASSLFSSDTQYF. Here the CDR3 DNA reads TGTGCCAGCAGCTTATTTTCGTCAGATACGCAGTATTTT.